A selection of T cell receptor beta chains follows, all from one sample in a study of T-cell memory formation after mild COVID-19. Each CDR3 protein is one row after TCRdb ran MiXCR on the 5' RACE reads. The repertoire holds roughly 240,000 distinct CDR3 sequences, with over 15% as singletons. Material for sequencing was PBMCs or a T cell subset sorted from them (not recorded which). The source is an adult woman who had mild COVID-19 (a few samples of this study predate the infection). Cell type and time point are not known. The conserved cysteine and the conserved F or W are not part of the CDR3 here. Each record gives: J gene, V gene, D gene, CDR3 protein. A D gene is named only where the DNA matches it firmly.

TRBJ2-1	TRBV7-8	TRBD1	ASSPRGTGEVREQF
TRBJ2-5	TRBV6-1	TRBD2	ASSRAGTSRAGTQY
TRBJ2-5	TRBV5-1	.	ASSLGRETQY
TRBJ1-5	TRBV10-3	.	AISIDSNQPQH
TRBJ2-5	TRBV9	.	ASSADTSSQETQY
TRBJ2-5	TRBV5-1	.	ASSLGSHLRGIETQY
TRBJ2-3	TRBV12-3/TRBV12-4	.	ASSFGRGVRDTQY
TRBJ1-4	TRBV11-2	.	ASSFRNSFNEKLF
TRBJ2-6	TRBV2	.	ASSGSRVSGANVLT
TRBJ1-5	TRBV10-3	.	AISESMGGPQH
TRBJ2-1	TRBV7-9	.	ASSPAVEQF
TRBJ2-3	TRBV29-1	.	SVDTTSDTQY
TRBJ1-6	TRBV6-5	.	ASSFRRGNSPLH
TRBJ2-1	TRBV5-5	TRBD2	ASSLQASGRLGSYNEQF
TRBJ2-2	TRBV10-3	TRBD2	AISELAGALTGELF
TRBJ2-2	TRBV5-1	.	ASSNDVGANTGELF
TRBJ2-1	TRBV7-9	.	ASSPPMVGTNEQF
TRBJ2-1	TRBV7-9	.	ASSPRGPSYNEQF
TRBJ2-3	TRBV5-1	.	ASSLWQTTDTQY
TRBJ2-1	TRBV2	TRBD2	ASSERGGLGNEQF
TRBJ2-3	TRBV29-1	.	SVEGGVSTDTQY
TRBJ1-2	TRBV7-9	TRBD1	ASSPGGAGLNYGYT
TRBJ2-4	TRBV10-3	TRBD1	ATQGATKNIQY
TRBJ2-6	TRBV6-5	.	ASSYLVSGANVLT
TRBJ2-1	TRBV7-3	TRBD2	ASSSRGLAVNNEQF
TRBJ2-1	TRBV5-1	TRBD2	ASSLREAGASYNEQF
TRBJ2-7	TRBV20-1	TRBD1	SANGKGGQGEQY
TRBJ2-7	TRBV20-1	.	SARVPGHIYEQY
TRBJ1-1	TRBV4-3	TRBD1	ASSHPGTATEAF
TRBJ1-3	TRBV19	.	ASSIAPRNTIY
TRBJ1-2	TRBV5-6	TRBD1	ASSLEGQGAFEGYT
TRBJ2-7	TRBV5-1	.	ASSEGAWSEQY
TRBJ1-5	TRBV9	.	ASSVGQENQPQH
TRBJ1-6	TRBV30	.	AWSVLAGSSPLH
TRBJ2-1	TRBV12-3/TRBV12-4	.	ASSSLRVSYNEQF
TRBJ1-1	TRBV12-3/TRBV12-4	.	ASSLGWRTEAF
TRBJ2-7	TRBV4-3	TRBD1	ASSRSPGQGTYEQY
TRBJ1-6	TRBV6-1	TRBD1	ASSGRQGRHYNSPLH
TRBJ1-5	TRBV5-1	.	ASSLEGRDQPQH
TRBJ1-2	TRBV29-1	.	SVEDGGLGYT
TRBJ2-7	TRBV5-6	.	ASSLGQLIYEQY
TRBJ2-2	TRBV12-3/TRBV12-4	.	ASSRISSGNTGELF